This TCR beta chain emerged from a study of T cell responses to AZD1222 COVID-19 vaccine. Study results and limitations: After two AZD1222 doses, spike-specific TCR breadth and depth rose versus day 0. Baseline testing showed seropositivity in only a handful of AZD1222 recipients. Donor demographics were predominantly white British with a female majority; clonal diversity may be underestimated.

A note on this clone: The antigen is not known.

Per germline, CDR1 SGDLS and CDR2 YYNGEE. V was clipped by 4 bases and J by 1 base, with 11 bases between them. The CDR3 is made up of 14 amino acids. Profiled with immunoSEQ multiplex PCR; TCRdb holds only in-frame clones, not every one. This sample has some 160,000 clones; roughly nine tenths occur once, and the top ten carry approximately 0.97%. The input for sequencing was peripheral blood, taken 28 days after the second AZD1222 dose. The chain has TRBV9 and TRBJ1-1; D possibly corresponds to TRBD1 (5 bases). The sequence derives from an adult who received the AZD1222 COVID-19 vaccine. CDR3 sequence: CASSRGVGNTEAFF. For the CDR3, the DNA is TGTGCCAGCAGCAGGGGCGTGGGGAACACTGAAGCTTTCTTT.